This T cell receptor beta chain appears in the sequencing data of a study of shared clonotypes between healthy human individuals. Study observations and caveats: Despite large depth, sorted-subset datasets appeared incompletely sequenced.

Germline values: CDR1 SGHVS, CDR2 FNYEAQ. V was shortened by 4 bases and J by 1 base, with 17 bases between the two germline ends. The length of the CDR3 is 16 residues. The data were produced by immunoSEQ multiplex PCR, yet TCRdb's version contains in-frame clones alone and is incomplete. The sample comprises hundreds of thousands of clones, approximately 74% of which are singletons, and more than 1.5% rests with the top ten. About this clone itself: Antigen unknown.

This rearrangement joins TRBV7-6 to TRBJ2-7; D perhaps matches TRBD1 (6 bases). This receptor was taken from a woman aged 25-40 years in good health. Sequencing was carried out using memory CD4+ T cells sorted from blood. The subset was: CD45RA-negative fraction. CDR3 nucleotides: TGTGCCAGCAGCTCCTGGACAGTCACGGGGTCCTACGAGCAGTACTTC. Translated, it gives CASSSWTVTGSYEQYF.